These 20 T cell receptor beta chains originate from one sample sequenced in a study of blood T cell repertoires in COVID-19. TCRdb's table, derived via immunoSEQ multiplex PCR, lists solely in-frame clones and lacks some. The sample holds 320,000 or so clones, 75% to 90% seen once. Sequencing was carried out using PBMCs or T cells enriched from blood (not recorded which). The source of these receptors is a man in his 60s who had recovered from COVID-19.

The chain recombines TRBV9 with TRBJ1-6; 8 bases line up with TRBD1. V lost 3 bases and J lost 9; bases outside the gene matches: 5. The CDR3 contains 14 residues. Per germline, CDR1 SGDLS and CDR2 YYNGEE. In DNA form, the CDR3 reads TGTGCCAGCAGCGACCAGGGGGCTGGTTCACCCCTCCACTTT. This codes for CASSDQGAGSPLHF.

This clone was seen once. The same CDR3 is also encoded by other DNA sequences in this sample. This chain joins TRBV5-1 and TRBJ2-3, with D hard to call. Germline values: CDR1 SGHRS, CDR2 YFSETQ. The CDR3 runs to 13 residues. V lost 2 bases, J lost 1 base, and 5 bases lay in between. CDR3 in DNA: TGCGCCAGCAGCTTTCCAGGCACAGATACGCAGTATTTT. Protein: CASSFPGTDTQYF.

The V and J genes are TRBV5-5 and TRBJ1-5; tentative D call: TRBD1 (5 bases). CDR3 length equals 15 residues. Trimming removed 4 bases from V and 2 bases from J, with 13 bases in between. Germline V gene data show CDR1 as SGHKS and CDR2 as YYEKEE (reference sequence). The CDR3 protein is CASSLRLGGNQPQHF. As DNA, the CDR3 is TGTGCCAGCAGCCTACGCCTAGGGGGCAATCAGCCCCAGCATTTT.

The chain couples TRBV3-1 (or the pseudogene TRBV3-2) to TRBJ2-7; D is possibly TRBD2 (6 bases). There are 15 residues in the CDR3. CDR1 and CDR2 from the germline V gene are LGHDT and YNNKEL (reference sequence). V was clipped by 4 bases and J by 4 bases, with 17 bases between them. The CDR3, as DNA: TGTGCCAGCAGCCCGTGGAGGCGGGATATATACGAGCAGTACTTC. Encoded protein: CASSPWRRDIYEQYF.

This clone was found once. The gene calls are TRBV9 and TRBJ2-2; TRBD2 agrees at 7 bases. The J segment lost 1 base and the V segment lost 4 bases, leaving 10 bases of the junction unmatched. CDR3 length: 17 residues. Germline V gene sequence: CDR1 SGDLS, CDR2 YYNGEE. The CDR3 DNA sequence: TGTGCCAGCAGCCTCTTCCAGGCGGGAGTGAACACCGGGGAGCTGTTTTTT. It is translated as CASSLFQAGVNTGELFF.

The chain employs TRBV15 and TRBJ1-4, with D tentatively TRBD1 (6 bases). Germline lookup yields CDR1 LNHNV and CDR2 YYDKDF (reference sequence). The CDR3 length is 14 residues. Trimming took off 1 base at V and 7 bases at J, with 10 bases between the two ends. Here the CDR3 DNA reads TGTGCCACCAGCAGAGGGAAAGGGGGTGAAAAACTGTTTTTT. This encodes CATSRGKGGEKLFF.

The CDR3 reads CASRGLAGVRADNEQFF. Written as DNA, the CDR3 is TGTGCCAGCAGGGGACTAGCGGGAGTGAGGGCTGACAATGAGCAGTTCTTC. The chain employs TRBV7-9 and TRBJ2-1; 14 bases match TRBD2. The CDR3 runs 17 residues. CDR1 is SEHNR, CDR2 FQNEAQ, per germline (reference sequence). Trimming removed 6 bases from V and 5 bases from J; junction bases left unmatched: 9. Looking up the rest from reference TRBV7-9 and TRBJ2-1 gives the full variable domain: DTGVSQNPRHKITKRGQNVTFRCDPISEHNRLYWYRQTLGQGPEFLTYFQNEAQLEKSRLLSDRFSAERPKGSFSTLEIQRTEQGDSAMYLCASRGLAGVRADNEQFFGPGTRLTVL.

The chain couples TRBV7-9 to TRBJ1-2, with 11 bases lining up with TRBD1. This CDR3 contains 14 residues. With V trimmed by 4 bases and J by 7 bases, 5 bases remained unmatched. The germline V gene has CDR1 SEHNR and CDR2 FQNEAQ (reference sequence). The CDR3 loop reads CASSYGQGAGGYTF. The CDR3 region has the DNA TGTGCCAGCAGCTACGGACAGGGGGCGGGTGGCTACACCTTC.

The count of this clone is one. The rearrangement joins TRBV15 to TRBJ2-7; D may be TRBD2 (5 bases). This CDR3 spans 15 amino acids. Germline CDR1 is LNHNV and CDR2 is YYDKDF (reference sequence). Trimming shortened V by 2 bases and J by 1 base, and 12 bases separated the two germline ends. The DNA of the CDR3 is TGTGCCACCAGCAGACCTGGACTGAATTCCTACGAGCAGTACTTC. Residues: CATSRPGLNSYEQYF. Looking up the rest from reference TRBV15 and TRBJ2-7 gives the full variable domain: DAMVIQNPRYQVTQFGKPVTLSCSQTLNHNVMYWYQQKSSQAPKLLFHYYDKDFNNEADTPDNFQSRRPNTSFCFLDIRSPGLGDTAMYLCATSRPGLNSYEQYFGPGTRLTVT.

V is TRBV6-2 or TRBV6-3 and J is TRBJ1-2, with D perhaps TRBD1 (5 bases). The V gene's germline CDR1 is MNHEY and CDR2 SVGEGT. The CDR3 is made up of 15 amino acids. Trimming removed 0 bases at V and 2 bases at J, with 10 bases between. The CDR3 DNA reads TGTGCCAGCAGTTACTCGCTGGGGCGCAACTATGGCTACACCTTC. This codes for CASSYSLGRNYGYTF.

This chain links TRBV28 with TRBJ1-2; weak D call: TRBD1 (5 bases). This CDR3 has 17 amino acids. V was cut by 1 base and J by 0 bases, with 15 bases left in between. The germline CDR1 and CDR2 sequences are MDHEN and SYDVKM. For the CDR3, the DNA is TGTGCCAGCAGTTTATCGGGCAGGGAAGGGACTAACTATGGCTACACCTTC. Translated: CASSLSGREGTNYGYTF.

The chain links TRBV19 to TRBJ1-1; maybe TRBD1 (6 bases). This CDR3 spans 13 amino acids. The ends were cut back, 4 bases at V and 6 bases at J, with 12 bases in the middle. Looked up from germline, CDR1 is LNHDA and CDR2 is SQIVND (reference sequence). The DNA for the CDR3 is TGTGCCAGTAGTAGAGCCAGGGGCTCTGAAGCTTTCTTT. The encoded protein is CASSRARGSEAFF.

The V gene is TRBV7-6, the J gene TRBJ2-1; 11 bases map to TRBD2. Per the germline V gene, CDR1 is SGHVS and CDR2 is FNYEAQ. The V gene end was trimmed by 5 bases and the J gene end by 3 bases; junction bases not matched to a gene: 9. This CDR3 comprises 17 residues. CDR3 bases: TGTGCCAGCAGCCCATTTCCGGGACTAGCGGACTACAATGAGCAGTTCTTC. Amino acids: CASSPFPGLADYNEQFF.

This clone was counted only a few times. This chain links TRBV3-1 (or the pseudogene TRBV3-2) with TRBJ1-1; 7 nucleotides match TRBD1. The CDR3 spans 14 residues. Germline V lookup: CDR1 LGHDT, CDR2 YNNKEL (reference sequence). V lost 2 bases, J lost 1 base, and 1 base stayed unmatched. CDR3 in DNA: TGTGCCAGCAGCCAATGGACAGGGAACACTGAAGCTTTCTTT. This translates into CASSQWTGNTEAFF.

The chain uses TRBV5-1 and TRBJ2-1, with no clear D. Germline V lookup: CDR1 SGHRS, CDR2 YFSETQ. The CDR3 has 14 residues. Trimming removed 6 bases from V and 0 bases from J, with 10 bases in between. This chain's CDR3 is CASTASSSYNEQFF. CDR3 nucleotide sequence: TGCGCCAGCACCGCGAGTAGCTCCTACAATGAGCAGTTCTTC.

The V call is TRBV20-1, the J call TRBJ2-1; 8 bases align to TRBD2. V lost 3 bases to trimming and J lost 6 bases; unmatched junction nucleotides: 7. This CDR3 region has 14 residues. The germline gives CDR1 DFQATT, CDR2 SNEGSKA (reference sequence). The DNA for the CDR3 is TGCAGTGCTAGTCCAGCGGGAGCGTTCAATGAGCAGTTCTTC. Protein: CSASPAGAFNEQFF.

This clone came up a few times. The V and J genes are TRBV9 and TRBJ1-1; 9 bases map to TRBD1. The CDR3 sequence is 14 residues long. V was clipped by 3 bases and J by 1 base; unmatched bases: 1. From germline, CDR1 is SGDLS and CDR2 YYNGEE. This CDR3 is CASSAGQGNTEAFF. CDR3 in DNA: TGTGCCAGCAGCGCGGGACAGGGGAACACTGAAGCTTTCTTT.

V gene TRBV20-1 combines with J gene TRBJ2-3; TRBD2 is a possible D gene (5 bases). The CDR3 length is 13 residues. The V end lost 3 bases, the J end lost 6 bases, and 13 bases lay between the germline ends. From germline, CDR1 is DFQATT and CDR2 SNEGSKA (reference sequence). The CDR3 DNA reads TGCAGTGCTAGTGGGAGTCTCTGGGATACGCAGTATTTT. This translates into CSASGSLWDTQYF.

The chain combines TRBV30 with TRBJ2-1; D may be TRBD2 (6 bases). The CDR3 totals 13 residues. Trimming shortened V by 2 bases and J by 14 bases, and 19 bases separated the two germline ends. Germline V lookup: CDR1 GTSNPN, CDR2 SVGIG (reference sequence). The chain's CDR3 is CAWSNGGFGSEFF. The CDR3 DNA follows: TGTGCCTGGAGTAACGGGGGTTTTGGGAGTGAGTTCTTC.

The J gene is TRBJ2-3, the V gene TRBV9, with TRBD2 matching 8 bases. The CDR3 runs to 18 residues. CDR1 and CDR2 from the germline V gene are SGDLS and YYNGEE. V lost 3 bases to trimming and J lost 0 bases; unmatched junction nucleotides: 12. The CDR3 nucleotides are TGTGCCAGCAGCGCCAACGGTGGGGTAGCGGGAAGCACAGATACGCAGTATTTT. Translating gives CASSANGGVAGSTDTQYF.